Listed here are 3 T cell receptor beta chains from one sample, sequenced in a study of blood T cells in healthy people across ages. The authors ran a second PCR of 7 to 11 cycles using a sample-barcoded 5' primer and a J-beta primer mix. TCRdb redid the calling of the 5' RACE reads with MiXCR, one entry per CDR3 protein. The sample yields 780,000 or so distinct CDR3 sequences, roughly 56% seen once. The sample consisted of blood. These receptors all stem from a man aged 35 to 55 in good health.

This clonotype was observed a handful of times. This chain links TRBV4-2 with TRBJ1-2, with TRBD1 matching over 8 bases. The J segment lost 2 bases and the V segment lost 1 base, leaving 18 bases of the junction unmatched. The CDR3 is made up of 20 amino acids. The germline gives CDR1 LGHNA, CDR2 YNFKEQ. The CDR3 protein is CASSQGILPPTGVRNYGYTF. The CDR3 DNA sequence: TGTGCCAGCAGCCAAGGTATATTGCCCCCGACAGGGGTAAGAAACTATGGCTACACCTTC.

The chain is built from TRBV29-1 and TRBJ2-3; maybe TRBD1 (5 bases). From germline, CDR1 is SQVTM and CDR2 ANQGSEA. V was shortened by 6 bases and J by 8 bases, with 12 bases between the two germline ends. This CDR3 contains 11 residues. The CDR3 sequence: CSVVDRVTQYF. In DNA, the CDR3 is TGCAGCGTAGTAGACAGAGTTACGCAGTATTTT.

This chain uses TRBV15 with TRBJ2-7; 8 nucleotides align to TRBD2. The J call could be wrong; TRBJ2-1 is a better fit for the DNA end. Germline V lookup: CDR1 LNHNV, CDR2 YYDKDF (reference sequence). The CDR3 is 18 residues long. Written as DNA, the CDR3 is TGTGCCACCAGCAGAGATCTCGGAGCGGGAGCGTCGGGGAGTGAGCAGTTCTTC. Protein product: CATSRDLGAGASGSEQFF.